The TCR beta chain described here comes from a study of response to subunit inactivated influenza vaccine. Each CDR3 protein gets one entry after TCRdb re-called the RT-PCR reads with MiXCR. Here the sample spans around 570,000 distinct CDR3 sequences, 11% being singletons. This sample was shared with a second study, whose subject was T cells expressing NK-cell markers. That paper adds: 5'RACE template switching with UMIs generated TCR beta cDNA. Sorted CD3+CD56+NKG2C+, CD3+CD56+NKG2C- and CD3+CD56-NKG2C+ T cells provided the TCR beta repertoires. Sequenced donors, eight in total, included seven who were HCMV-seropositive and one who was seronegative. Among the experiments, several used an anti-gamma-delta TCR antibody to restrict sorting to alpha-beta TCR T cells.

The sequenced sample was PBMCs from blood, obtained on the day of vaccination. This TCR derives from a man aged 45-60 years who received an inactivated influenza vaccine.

The CDR3 DNA follows: TGCGCCAGCAGCCCCCAACAAGCGGGGAACACTGAAGCTTTCTTT. Translation gives CASSPQQAGNTEAFF. The V gene is TRBV4-1, the J gene TRBJ1-1; D not resolved. The CDR3 is 15 amino acids. Germline lookup yields CDR1 MGHRA and CDR2 YSYEKL. V was cut by 4 bases and J by 1 base, with 13 bases left in between.